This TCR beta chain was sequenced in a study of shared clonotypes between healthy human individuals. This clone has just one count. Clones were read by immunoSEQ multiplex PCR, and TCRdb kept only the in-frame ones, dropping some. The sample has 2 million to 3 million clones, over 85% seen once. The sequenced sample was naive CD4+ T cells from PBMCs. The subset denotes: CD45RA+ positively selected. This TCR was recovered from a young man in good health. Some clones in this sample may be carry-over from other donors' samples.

CDR3 nucleotides: TGTGCCATCAGTGAGCCAGGGGCCACTGAAGCTTTCTTT. This gives the protein CAISEPGATEAFF. This rearrangement joins TRBV10-3 to TRBJ1-1, with a tentative D call TRBD1 (6 bases). Germline V lookup: CDR1 ENHRY, CDR2 SYGVKD. This CDR3 has 13 residues. The V end lost 2 bases, the J end lost 4 bases, and 8 bases lay between the germline ends.